The present TCR beta chain was sequenced within a study of Tregs in tolerant kidney transplant recipients. Trimming took 2 bases from V and 6 from J; bases not matched to a gene: 2. The CDR3 loop spans 12 amino acids. CDR1 SGHRS and CDR2 YFSETQ come from the germline V gene. About this clone itself: Its antigen is currently unknown.

The protocol was immunoSEQ multiplex PCR, while the TCRdb copy is restricted to in-frame clones and leaves out a portion. The sample lists about 240,000 clones, roughly 84% occurring once. Thawed PBMCs were FACS-sorted into unstimulated CD4+CD25+CD127- regulatory T cells, CD4+CD25- non-regulatory cells, CD4 and CD8 cells. Study observations and caveats: Activated donor B cell expansion appeared to reveal the most relevant donor-specific TCRbeta repertoire. Biological reproducibility was not directly addressed in this study. Validation in larger populations is needed because few patients were studied.

Sequences were obtained from CD4+ T cells from blood. V usage is TRBV5-1 and J usage is TRBJ2-7; the match to TRBD1 covers 7 bases. The source is a human donor in good health. CDR3 in DNA: TGCGCCAGCAGCTTCTACAGGGGCGAGCAGTACTTC. Its translation is CASSFYRGEQYF.